This note documents a single T cell receptor beta chain sequence. Its antigen is currently unknown. This record comes from a study of blood T cells in healthy people across ages. PCR was performed a second time for 7 to 11 cycles using a sample-barcoded 5' primer and a J-beta primer mix. One entry per CDR3 protein results from TCRdb running MiXCR on the 5' RACE reads. The sample consists of some 1,000,000 distinct CDR3 sequences, under 30% of them appearing once. Germline CDR1 reads SGHVS; CDR2 reads FQNEAQ. The J segment lost 14 bases and the V segment lost 2 bases, leaving 13 bases of the junction unmatched. CDR3 length: 15 residues. Notes on the study in general: Long-lived donors had more naive CD4+ cells and higher diversity than aged donors.

This sample was also put to use in a study of T cells of mothers and their children.

The source material was blood. This clonotype was sampled from a girl aged 2 to 9 in good health. The chain links TRBV7-8 to TRBJ2-1, with TRBD2 matching 9 bases. The CDR3 reads CASSLKSLEGTSKFF. CDR3 nucleotide sequence: TGTGCCAGCAGCTTAAAATCTTTGGAGGGGACTAGCAAGTTCTTC.